What follows is one TCR beta chain and its context. TCRdb's copy holds only in-frame clones and misses some; the assay was immunoSEQ multiplex PCR. The repertoire holds around 500,000 clones, with about four fifths as singletons. The data were taken from a study of shared clonotypes between healthy human individuals. Donors comprised only Caucasian adults living in Nashville, Tennessee. Genomic DNA, for the unsorted samples, came from some 100 million PBMCs. CDR3 length: 14 residues. Germline V gene lookup returns CDR1 SGHAT and CDR2 FQNNGV. Trimming left V 6 bases short and J 6 bases short, with 17 bases between.

V and J are TRBV11-2 and TRBJ1-2, with D uncertain. The clonotype comes from a woman aged 40 to 49 in good health. Some clones in this sample may be carry-over from other donors' samples. Sample: PBMCs. The CDR3 DNA sequence: TGTGCCAGCAGTCACTGGAGGAGGGAAAATGGCTACACCTTC. It yields the protein CASSHWRRENGYTF. Filled out from reference TRBV11-2 and TRBJ1-2, the complete variable domain reads EAGVAQSPRYKIIEKRQSVAFWCNPISGHATLYWYQQILGQGPKLLIQFQNNGVVDDSQLPKDRFSAERLKGVDSTLKIQPAKLEDSAVYLCASSHWRRENGYTFGSGTRLTVV.